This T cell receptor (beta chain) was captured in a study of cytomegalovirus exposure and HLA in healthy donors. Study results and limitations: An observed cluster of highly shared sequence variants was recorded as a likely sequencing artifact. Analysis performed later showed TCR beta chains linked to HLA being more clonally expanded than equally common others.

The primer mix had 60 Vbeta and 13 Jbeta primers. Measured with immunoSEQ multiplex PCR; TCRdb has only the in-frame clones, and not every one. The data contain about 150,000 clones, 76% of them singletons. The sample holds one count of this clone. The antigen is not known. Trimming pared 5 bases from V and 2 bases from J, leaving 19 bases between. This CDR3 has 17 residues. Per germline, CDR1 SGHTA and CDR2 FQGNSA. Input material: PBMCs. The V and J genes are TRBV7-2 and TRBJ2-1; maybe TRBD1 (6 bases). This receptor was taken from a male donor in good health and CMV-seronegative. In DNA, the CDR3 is TGTGCCAGCAGCCTAGGCCTCAGGGGAGAGGCCTACAATGAGCAGTTCTTC. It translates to CASSLGLRGEAYNEQFF.